Shown below are 16 T cell receptor beta chains from a single sample sequenced in a study of blood T cell repertoires in COVID-19. Using immunoSEQ multiplex PCR, the repertoire was profiled, and TCRdb retains in-frame clones only, with some absent. There are under 250,000 clones in the sample; roughly nine tenths occur only once, and 3% to 3.5% lies in the top ten. The sequenced sample was peripheral blood. All receptors come from a man between 18 and 35 years old with active or convalescent COVID-19.

The V call is TRBV5-1, the J call TRBJ1-2, with TRBD1 matching 8 bases. Germline V gene sequence: CDR1 SGHRS, CDR2 YFSETQ. The CDR3 has 15 residues. Trimming removed 2 bases from V and 6 bases from J; junction bases left unmatched: 9. CDR3 DNA sequence: TGCGCCAGCAGCTTTGGACAGGGCGGAACCCATGGCTACACCTTC. This encodes CASSFGQGGTHGYTF.

The gene calls are TRBV19 and TRBJ2-7, with TRBD1 matching over 8 bases. J was trimmed by 5 bases and V by 4 bases; bases with no gene match: 10. CDR1 and CDR2 from the germline V gene are LNHDA and SQIVND (reference sequence). The CDR3 consists of 15 residues. The CDR3 DNA follows: TGTGCCAGTAGTACCCTGGACAGGGCCCTGGACGAGCAGTACTTC. Its translation: CASSTLDRALDEQYF.

This clone has a single count. This rearrangement joins TRBV27 to TRBJ1-6; D uncertain. Trimming took 7 bases from V and 5 from J, leaving 9 bases between them. Germline loops: CDR1 MNHEY, CDR2 SMNVEV (reference sequence). There are 13 residues in the CDR3. CDR3: CASTPRHNSPLHF. In nucleotides, the CDR3 is TGTGCCAGCACCCCTAGGCATAATTCACCCCTCCACTTT.

This sequence joins TRBV9 and TRBJ2-5; 11 bases align to TRBD2. This CDR3 is 17 amino acids long. The germline CDR1 and CDR2 sequences are SGDLS and YYNGEE. V was clipped by 0 bases and J by 1 base; unmatched bases: 5. The CDR3 reads CASSVDPSGGLQETQYF. The CDR3 DNA is TGTGCCAGCAGCGTAGATCCTAGCGGGGGGCTCCAAGAGACCCAGTACTTC.

This clone is a singleton in its sample. The chain joins TRBV7-8 to TRBJ2-7; unclear D gene. Trimming stripped 1 base from V and 6 bases from J, with 10 bases between. CDR3 size: 13 residues. CDR1 is SGHVS, CDR2 FQNEAQ, per germline. In DNA form, the CDR3 reads TGTGCCAGCAGCTTAGGTCCCTCCCTCGAGCAGTACTTC. It is translated as CASSLGPSLEQYF.

The chain recombines TRBV5-1 with TRBJ2-5; weak D call: TRBD2 (6 bases). V shed 4 bases and J shed 1 base, with 11 bases lying between them. Germline-derived CDR1 and CDR2 are SGHRS and YFSETQ. The CDR3 spans 14 residues. CDR3 nucleotides: TGCGCCAGCAGCGTTGGCGGGACCCAAGAGACCCAGTACTTC. Translation: CASSVGGTQETQYF.

V is TRBV7-9 and J is TRBJ2-7, with D possibly being TRBD2 (6 bases). CDR3 length equals 14 residues. CDR1 SEHNR and CDR2 FQNEAQ come from the germline V gene (reference sequence). Trimming pared 5 bases from V and 4 bases from J, leaving 15 bases between. The CDR3 is CASSPDNREYEQYF. CDR3 sequence (DNA): TGTGCCAGCAGCCCAGACAACCGGGAGTACGAGCAGTACTTC.

J is TRBJ2-2 and V is TRBV7-2, with 9 bases matching TRBD2. Germline lookup yields CDR1 SGHTA and CDR2 FQGNSA. The junction had 2 bases not matched to a gene; V was cut back by 0 bases and J by 3 bases. The CDR3 length is 16 residues. CDR3 sequence (DNA): TGTGCCAGCAGCTTAGCGCGGGGGGGAGACACCGGGGAGCTGTTTTTT. Its translation is CASSLARGGDTGELFF.

The chain recombines TRBV10-3 with TRBJ1-3; D gene ambiguous. CDR1 and CDR2 from the germline V gene are ENHRY and SYGVKD. This CDR3 contains 11 residues. V was trimmed by 10 bases and J by 4 bases, leaving 8 bases between them. The CDR3 protein is CATHQGNTIYF. The CDR3 region has the DNA TGTGCCACCCACCAGGGAAACACCATATATTTT.

V is TRBV5-1 and J is TRBJ2-2; D gene uncertain. Looked up from germline, CDR1 is SGHRS and CDR2 is YFSETQ. CDR3 size: 15 residues. The V end lost 0 bases, the J end lost 7 bases, and 13 bases lay between the germline ends. CDR3 bases: TGCGCCAGCAGCTTGGTACCGGAGAAGAACGGGGAGCTGTTTTTT. This codes for CASSLVPEKNGELFF.

This clone came up once. V gene TRBV5-3 combines with J gene TRBJ2-2; D perhaps matches TRBD2 (6 bases). TRBV5-3 is an ORF, with its function uncertain. The V end lost 1 base, the J end lost 5 bases, and 18 bases lay between the germline ends. The length of the CDR3 is 17 residues. The CDR3 sequence is CARSLIGFKRVTGELFF. In DNA form, the CDR3 reads TGTGCCAGAAGCTTGATAGGGTTCAAGCGGGTAACCGGGGAGCTGTTTTTT.

The rearrangement uses TRBV28 and TRBJ1-2; D remains ambiguous. Trimming cost V 3 bases and J 4 bases, with 15 bases left between them. The length of the CDR3 is 15 residues. The germline gives CDR1 MDHEN, CDR2 SYDVKM. Here the CDR3 reads CASSLVGEEGYGYTF. CDR3 DNA sequence: TGTGCCAGCAGTTTGGTGGGAGAGGAGGGCTATGGCTACACCTTC.

The DNA for the CDR3 is TGTGCCAGCAGCTTAGATCGTAGGCTAGCGGGACCCACAGATACGCAGTATTTT. It encodes CASSLDRRLAGPTDTQYF. V and J are TRBV11-2 and TRBJ2-3, with 9 bases aligning to TRBD2. Germline V gives CDR1 SGHAT, CDR2 FQNNGV. This CDR3 has 18 residues. The junction had 9 bases not matched to a gene; V was cut back by 0 bases and J by 2 bases.

V gene TRBV5-4 combines with J gene TRBJ1-5; possibly TRBD1 for D (6 bases). The CDR3 is made up of 14 amino acids. Germline V gives CDR1 SGHNT, CDR2 YYREEE (reference sequence). Deletions cut 4 bases from V and 3 bases from J, with 11 bases between. Here the CDR3 reads CASSSGQTNQPQHF. Written as DNA, the CDR3 is TGTGCCAGCAGCAGCGGACAGACCAATCAGCCCCAGCATTTT.

The rearrangement uses TRBV24-1 and TRBJ1-2; 7 positions agree with TRBD1. Trimming at V came to 4 bases and at J to 7 bases, leaving 5 bases not matched to a gene. The germline CDR1 and CDR2 sequences are KGHDR and SFDVKD. The CDR3 consists of 13 residues. CDR3 residues: CATSDGTDGGYTF. For the CDR3, the DNA is TGTGCCACCAGTGACGGGACAGACGGTGGCTACACCTTC.

Only a few counts were recorded for this clone. The chain joins TRBV6-5 to TRBJ1-2, with 10 positions matching TRBD1. Trimming cost V 2 bases and J 4 bases; bases outside gene matches: 1. There are 14 residues in the CDR3. Germline V gene lookup returns CDR1 MNHEY and CDR2 SVGAGI. The CDR3 reads CASSYGTGAYGYTF. The DNA of the CDR3 is TGTGCCAGCAGTTACGGGACAGGGGCCTATGGCTACACCTTC.